The 25 T cell receptor beta chains given below trace back to one sample, sequenced in a study of monozygotic twins with cystic fibrosis. This table comes from immunoSEQ multiplex PCR, and its TCRdb copy is limited to in-frame clones, with some not included. The repertoire holds about 35,000 clones, with approximately 72% as singletons. Specimen: blood. The receptors stem from a girl aged 5 to 17 with cystic fibrosis.

This sequence joins TRBV23-1 and TRBJ2-7; 10 nucleotides agree with TRBD2. TRBV23-1 is marked as an open reading frame, function uncertain. The junction had 8 bases not matched to a gene; V was cut back by 0 bases and J by 0 bases. CDR3 length: 18 residues. In DNA, the CDR3 is TGCGCCAGCAGTCAATCTCTAGCGGGAGTTACAAGCTCCTACGAGCAGTACGTC. It translates to CASSQSLAGVTSSYEQYV.

This clone was picked up a small number of times. The chain is built from TRBV2 and TRBJ2-7; no firm D call. In germline, CDR1 is SNHLY, CDR2 FYNNEI. V was trimmed by 3 bases and J by 4 bases, leaving 7 bases between them. This CDR3 spans 12 amino acids. In nucleotides, the CDR3 is TGTGCCAGCAGTGACGGCAGTTACGAGCAGTACTTC. The encoded protein is CASSDGSYEQYF.

This clone was observed a handful of times. This chain uses TRBV7-2 with TRBJ1-2; no clear D gene. Germline CDR1 and CDR2: SGHTA and FQGNSA. This CDR3 comprises 14 residues. V dropped 3 bases and J dropped 0 bases, with 8 bases sitting between them. The CDR3 sequence is CASSFGGTNYGYTF. The CDR3 DNA sequence: TGTGCCAGCAGCTTCGGCGGGACTAACTATGGCTACACCTTC.

This clone was counted a few times. This sequence joins TRBV7-2 and TRBJ1-1, with D unclear. The CDR3 is made up of 15 amino acids. Trimming stripped 1 base from V and 6 bases from J, with 15 bases between. The V gene's germline CDR1 is SGHTA and CDR2 FQGNSA. Here the CDR3 reads CASSLVSLTGAEAFF. In DNA form, the CDR3 reads TGTGCCAGCAGCTTAGTGTCCCTCACCGGCGCTGAAGCTTTCTTT.

The chain is built from TRBV27 and TRBJ2-1; D is uncertain. The CDR3 spans 13 residues. Germline CDR1 and CDR2: MNHEY and SMNVEV (reference sequence). Trimming stripped 0 bases from V and 4 bases from J, with 4 bases between. The CDR3 sequence is CASSLSTYNEQFF. The CDR3 DNA reads TGTGCCAGCAGTTTATCCACGTACAATGAGCAGTTCTTC.

This clone has only one observation. The chain combines TRBV19 with TRBJ2-7, with 11 bases matching TRBD1. CDR1 is LNHDA, CDR2 SQIVND, per germline (reference sequence). The V and J ends lost 4 bases and 5 bases, in that order; junction bases with no gene match: 4. This CDR3 contains 14 residues. In DNA, the CDR3 is TGTGCCAGTAGTAGGGGACAGGGGGTACACGAGCAGTACTTC. Its translation: CASSRGQGVHEQYF.

The rearrangement links TRBV5-1 to TRBJ2-5; D not resolved. Germline-derived CDR1 and CDR2 are SGHRS and YFSETQ. V was pared by 1 base and J by 1 base, with 11 bases between. There are 15 residues in the CDR3. The DNA of the CDR3 is TGCGCCAGCAGCTTGAGTCGGCAGCCCCAAGAGACCCAGTACTTC. Translation gives CASSLSRQPQETQYF.

There are a few counts of this clone. J is TRBJ1-2 and V is TRBV29-1; no firm D call. The germline gives CDR1 SQVTM, CDR2 ANQGSEA. V dropped 2 bases and J dropped 3 bases, with 10 bases sitting between them. This CDR3 has 13 residues. CDR3 in amino acids: CSVERAGHYGYTF. For the CDR3, the DNA is TGCAGCGTTGAAAGGGCAGGCCACTATGGCTACACCTTC.

The genes are TRBV2 and TRBJ2-2; possible D gene TRBD1, 5 bases. This CDR3 is built from 17 residues. Trimming left V 5 bases short and J 5 bases short, with 21 bases between. Germline V lookup: CDR1 SNHLY, CDR2 FYNNEI. The CDR3 DNA is TGTGCCAGCAGTAGAACCGACCCCAGGGTTTCGACCGGGGAGCTGTTTTTT. Its translation is CASSRTDPRVSTGELFF.

This chain connects TRBV5-6 to TRBJ2-6; D perhaps matches TRBD2 (5 bases). This CDR3 comprises 16 residues. The germline CDR1 and CDR2 sequences are SGHDT and YYEEEE. V shed 3 bases and J shed 0 bases, with 10 bases lying between them. The CDR3 DNA reads TGTGCCAGCAGCTACGGACTGATCTCTGGGGCCAACGTCCTGACTTTC. Its protein is CASSYGLISGANVLTF.

V is TRBV18 and J is TRBJ2-7, with D possibly being TRBD1 (5 bases). Germline CDR1 is KGHSH and CDR2 is LQKENI. V was pared by 1 base and J by 5 bases, with 12 bases between. The length of the CDR3 is 14 residues. CDR3 sequence (DNA): TGTGCCAGCTCACCACAATACAGGAATAACGAGCAGTACTTC. Translated, it gives CASSPQYRNNEQYF.

This chain uses TRBV27 with TRBJ2-1; 12 bases align to TRBD2. The CDR3 consists of 17 residues. Germline assignment: CDR1 MNHEY and CDR2 SMNVEV (reference sequence). Unmatched junction bases numbered 7, after V lost 3 bases and J lost 4 bases. DNA of the CDR3: TGTGCCAGCAGTTTCTCCAAAACTAGCGGGAGGTACAATGAGCAGTTCTTC. Translation: CASSFSKTSGRYNEQFF.

This clone has a single count. The J gene is TRBJ2-1, the V gene TRBV29-1; 14 positions match TRBD2. There are 13 residues in the CDR3. V gave up 7 bases and J gave up 11 bases; unmatched junction bases: 7. Germline CDR1 is SQVTM and CDR2 is ANQGSEA. CDR3 nucleotide sequence: TGCAGCGCTCTCGGGACTAGCGGGAGCCAGCAGTTCTTC. Translation: CSALGTSGSQQFF.

This clone was counted a single time. J is TRBJ1-2 and V is TRBV6-5; D gene ambiguous. V lost 0 bases and J lost 2, with 13 bases in between. CDR3 length equals 16 residues. Germline V gene sequence: CDR1 MNHEY, CDR2 SVGAGI. This CDR3 reads CASSYSILSGNYGYTF. The CDR3, as DNA: TGTGCCAGCAGTTACTCGATACTTTCGGGGAACTATGGCTACACCTTC.

The V call is TRBV28, the J call TRBJ2-7, with D possibly being TRBD1 or TRBD2 (5 bases each). The germline gives CDR1 MDHEN, CDR2 SYDVKM. V was cut by 7 bases and J by 2 bases, with 18 bases left in between. This CDR3 is 15 amino acids long. The CDR3 sequence is CASNSGAGLTYEQYF. DNA of the CDR3: TGTGCCAGCAATTCCGGGGCAGGGCTAACCTACGAGCAGTACTTC.

The gene calls are TRBV29-1 and TRBJ1-3; D not certain. V lost 0 bases and J lost 0, with 6 bases in between. Per the germline V gene, CDR1 is SQVTM and CDR2 is ANQGSEA. The CDR3 spans 14 residues. CDR3 sequence (DNA): TGCAGCGTTGAAGATCAAGGCTCTGGAAACACCATATATTTT. It specifies CSVEDQGSGNTIYF.

The table lists this clone with a few counts. V and J are TRBV7-2 and TRBJ2-2, with D hard to call. CDR1 is SGHTA, CDR2 FQGNSA, per germline. Trimming left V 7 bases short and J 2 bases short, with 8 bases between. CDR3 length: 13 residues. The CDR3 nucleotides read TGTGCCAGCATGGAGAGAAACACCGGGGAGCTGTTTTTT. It translates to CASMERNTGELFF.

This chain connects TRBV19 to TRBJ1-1, with 10 nucleotides matching TRBD1. This CDR3 has 14 residues. Germline V gene lookup returns CDR1 LNHDA and CDR2 SQIVND (reference sequence). Losses at the gene ends were 6 bases for V and 10 bases for J; bases not matched to a gene: 11. The CDR3 here is CASRRTGGLLGAFF. As DNA, the CDR3 is TGTGCCAGTAGGCGGACAGGGGGATTATTGGGAGCTTTCTTT.

The CDR3 here is CAISGENLAPGTDTQYF. Here the CDR3 DNA reads TGTGCCATCAGTGGTGAGAACCTAGCCCCCGGCACAGATACGCAGTATTTT. The rearrangement joins TRBV10-3 to TRBJ2-3; TRBD2 is a possible D gene (5 bases). CDR3 length equals 17 residues. CDR1 and CDR2 (germline): ENHRY, SYGVKD. Trimming removed 4 bases from V and 1 base from J, with 18 bases in between.

The chain couples TRBV9 to TRBJ2-5; D is uncertain. Germline values: CDR1 SGDLS, CDR2 YYNGEE. The CDR3 has 14 residues. The V gene lost 0 bases and the J gene lost 9 bases, with 15 bases spanning the gap. CDR3 DNA: TGTGCCAGCAGCGTAGACCAGCGACCATGGCCCCAGTACTTC. Residues: CASSVDQRPWPQYF.

V and J are TRBV7-2 and TRBJ2-7; D is possibly TRBD1 (6 bases). Germline V gene data show CDR1 as SGHTA and CDR2 as FQGNSA. CDR3 size: 15 residues. V lost 2 bases and J lost 5, with 16 bases in between. CDR3 nucleotides: TGTGCCAGCAGCTTATCCGACAGGACTGTGGACGAGCAGTACTTC. Translating it yields CASSLSDRTVDEQYF.

This clone was found once. The rearrangement links TRBV5-6 to TRBJ1-1; D unresolved. The CDR3 has 15 residues. V was shortened by 1 base and J by 0 bases, with 10 bases between the two germline ends. Germline V gives CDR1 SGHDT, CDR2 YYEEEE. The CDR3 DNA is TGTGCCAGCAGCTTGTATAGCCTATTGAACACTGAAGCTTTCTTT. This codes for CASSLYSLLNTEAFF.

The chain carries TRBV7-9 and TRBJ2-5; TRBD2 is a possible D gene (5 bases). CDR3 length: 16 residues. The ends were cut back, 5 bases at V and 4 bases at J, with 20 bases in the middle. Looked up from germline, CDR1 is SEHNR and CDR2 is FQNEAQ (reference sequence). The CDR3 DNA reads as TGTGCCAGCAGCAAAGACCGGGCGAGGGTCGGAGAGACCCAGTACTTC. Translation gives CASSKDRARVGETQYF.

This chain's CDR3 is CASSYPAGQANNEQFF. The CDR3 DNA reads as TGTGCCAGCAGTTACCCCGCGGGACAGGCTAACAATGAGCAGTTCTTC. The gene calls are TRBV6-6 and TRBJ2-1; the match to TRBD1 covers 8 bases. Germline V gene data show CDR1 as MNHNY and CDR2 as SVGAGI (reference sequence). The CDR3 runs to 16 residues. Trimming cost V 2 bases and J 5 bases; bases outside gene matches: 8.

This clone was seen a handful of times. This chain connects TRBV5-4 to TRBJ1-1; D ambiguous. Germline V CDR1 and CDR2: SGHNT, YYREEE (reference sequence). The germline V and J ends were trimmed by 0 bases and 8 bases, with 8 bases remaining between them. The CDR3 is made up of 12 amino acids. The CDR3 here is CASSLDSLEAFF. As DNA, the CDR3 is TGTGCCAGCAGCTTGGACAGTCTCGAAGCTTTCTTT.